Sequencing of this T cell receptor (beta chain) was carried out in a study of blood T cell repertoires in COVID-19. Study summary: From the United States, Italy and Spain came samples of acute and convalescent COVID-19. Sources were T cells, B-cell-depleted T cells, or PBMCs; the material itself was cDNA or gDNA.

The study assigned cohorts using participant-reported clinical history. Recovered status in Cohort 3 required two negative PCRs, clearance, or symptom resolution. The table came from immunoSEQ multiplex PCR; TCRdb's copy has only in-frame clones and leaves some out. The top ten hold 1.2% of the sample, which has about 200,000 clones, more than 80% seen once. CDR1 is SGHDT and CDR2 is YYEEEE in the germline V gene. J was trimmed by 6 bases and V by 4 bases; bases with no gene match: 3. This CDR3 has 13 residues. Sequenced sample: PBMCs or T cells enriched from blood (not recorded which). The chain has TRBV5-6 and TRBJ2-1; 8 positions agree with TRBD1. The receptor was isolated from a man between 25 and 39 years old who had recovered from COVID-19. The CDR3 DNA reads as TGTGCCAGCAGCCTTGGACAGGGCAATGAGCAGTTCTTC. Translated: CASSLGQGNEQFF.